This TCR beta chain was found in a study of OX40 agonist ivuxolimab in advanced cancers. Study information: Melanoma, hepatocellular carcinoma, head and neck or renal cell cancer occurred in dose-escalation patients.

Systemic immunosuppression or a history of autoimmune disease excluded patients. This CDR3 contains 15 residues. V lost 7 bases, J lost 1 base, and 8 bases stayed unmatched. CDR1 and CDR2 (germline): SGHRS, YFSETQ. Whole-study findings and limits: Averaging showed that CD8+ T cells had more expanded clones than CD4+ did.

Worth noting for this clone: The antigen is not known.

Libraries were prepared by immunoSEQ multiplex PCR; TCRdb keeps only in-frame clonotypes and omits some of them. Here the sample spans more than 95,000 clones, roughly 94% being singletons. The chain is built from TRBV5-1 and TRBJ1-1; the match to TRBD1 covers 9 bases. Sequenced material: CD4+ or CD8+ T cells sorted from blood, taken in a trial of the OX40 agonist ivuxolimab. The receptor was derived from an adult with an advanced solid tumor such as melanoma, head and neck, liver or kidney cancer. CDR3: CASGGTGQGNTEAFF. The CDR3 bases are TGCGCCAGCGGGGGGACGGGACAGGGGAACACTGAAGCTTTCTTT.